Reported below is one TCR beta chain. The data derive from a study of blood T cell repertoires in COVID-19. TCRdb's copy holds only in-frame clones and misses some; the assay was immunoSEQ multiplex PCR. This sample has about 340,000 clones, with around nine tenths found just once. Trimming cost V 1 base and J 3 bases, with 12 bases left between them. The CDR3 length is 16 residues. Looked up from germline, CDR1 is PRHDT and CDR2 is FYEKMQ (reference sequence). This chain joins TRBV13 and TRBJ1-4; D may be TRBD1 (6 bases). The sequencing input was peripheral blood. This sequence was found in a woman in her 70s with COVID-19, enrolled during active disease. The chain's CDR3 is CASSLEGGNPNEKLFF. The CDR3 DNA sequence: TGTGCCAGCAGCTTAGAGGGGGGGAACCCTAATGAAAAACTGTTTTTT.